The rows below give T cell receptor beta chains drawn from one sample of a study of blood T cell repertoires in COVID-19. TCRdb's table, derived via immunoSEQ multiplex PCR, lists solely in-frame clones and lacks some. The sample holds roughly 250,000 clones, more than 85% seen once. What was sequenced was PBMCs or T cells enriched from blood (not recorded which). The receptors stem from a middle-aged man who had recovered from COVID-19. Both conserved end residues are part of each CDR3. Each record gives: CDR3 protein, CDR3 DNA, D gene, clone size, V gene, J gene. D genes are given only for firm matches. Clone size is stated in some rows and not others, as once, few, many or a class when expanded.

CDR3 protein: CASSGRLAGAYEQYF; CDR3 DNA: TGTGCCAGCAGCGGCAGACTAGCGGGAGCCTACGAGCAGTACTTC; D gene: TRBD2; clone size: NA; V gene: TRBV7-6; J gene: TRBJ2-7
CDR3 protein: CASSLGGLTNYGYTF; CDR3 DNA: TGTGCCAGCAGCTTGGGGGGGCTTACTAACTATGGCTACACCTTC; D gene: NA; clone size: NA; V gene: TRBV5-6; J gene: TRBJ1-2
CDR3 protein: CASSVRTGLAGGPSVGTQYF; CDR3 DNA: TGTGCCAGCAGCGTCCGGACGGGACTAGCGGGAGGGCCCTCCGTGGGGACCCAGTACTTC; D gene: TRBD2; clone size: NA; V gene: TRBV14; J gene: TRBJ2-5
CDR3 protein: CASTSTSGTRSYNEQFF; CDR3 DNA: TGTGCCAGCACCTCTACCTCCGGGACTAGGTCCTACAATGAGCAGTTCTTC; D gene: TRBD2; clone size: NA; V gene: TRBV11-2; J gene: TRBJ2-1
CDR3 protein: CASSPSQGSSYEQYF; CDR3 DNA: TGTGCCAGCTCACCGTCACAGGGAAGCTCCTACGAGCAGTACTTC; D gene: NA; clone size: NA; V gene: TRBV18; J gene: TRBJ2-7
CDR3 protein: CASSLALAGGYEQYF; CDR3 DNA: TGTGCCAGCAGCTTAGCGCTAGCGGGGGGATACGAGCAGTACTTC; D gene: TRBD2; clone size: NA; V gene: TRBV7-2; J gene: TRBJ2-7
CDR3 protein: CASSGMKRGGTDTQYF; CDR3 DNA: TGTGCCAGCAGCGGAATGAAGCGGGGGGGCACAGATACGCAGTATTTT; D gene: TRBD2; clone size: NA; V gene: TRBV9; J gene: TRBJ2-3
CDR3 protein: CASSNFGGKSSYEQYF; CDR3 DNA: TGTGCCAGTAGCAACTTTGGCGGAAAGAGCTCCTACGAGCAGTACTTC; D gene: NA; clone size: NA; V gene: TRBV19; J gene: TRBJ2-7
CDR3 protein: CASRTVADTEAFF; CDR3 DNA: TGCGCCAGCAGGACAGTCGCGGACACTGAAGCTTTCTTT; D gene: NA; clone size: once; V gene: TRBV5-1; J gene: TRBJ1-1
CDR3 protein: CASSLSGVWDSVNNEQFF; CDR3 DNA: TGTGCCAGCAGCTTATCGGGCGTTTGGGACAGCGTGAACAATGAGCAGTTCTTC; D gene: TRBD1; clone size: NA; V gene: TRBV7-2; J gene: TRBJ2-1
CDR3 protein: CASSVGVGGYNEQFF; CDR3 DNA: TGTGCCAGCAGCGTAGGAGTCGGGGGATACAATGAGCAGTTCTTC; D gene: NA; clone size: NA; V gene: TRBV9; J gene: TRBJ2-1
CDR3 protein: CASRRHPMNTEAFF; CDR3 DNA: TGTGCCAGCAGGCGACACCCCATGAACACTGAAGCTTTCTTT; D gene: NA; clone size: NA; V gene: TRBV5-4; J gene: TRBJ1-1
CDR3 protein: CASSHELQRMNTEAFF; CDR3 DNA: TGTGCCAGCAGCCATGAATTACAACGAATGAACACTGAAGCTTTCTTT; D gene: NA; clone size: NA; V gene: TRBV4-2; J gene: TRBJ1-1
CDR3 protein: CASSPPLWGGVRAGELFF; CDR3 DNA: TGTGCCAGCAGCCCGCCTTTATGGGGGGGGGTACGCGCCGGGGAGCTGTTTTTT; D gene: TRBD2; clone size: NA; V gene: TRBV3-1/TRBV3-2; J gene: TRBJ2-2
CDR3 protein: CASSPTGGQFNEQFF; CDR3 DNA: TGTGCCAGCAGCCCGACAGGGGGACAATTCAATGAGCAGTTCTTC; D gene: TRBD1; clone size: NA; V gene: TRBV6-4; J gene: TRBJ2-1
CDR3 protein: CASSLNRMNTEAFF; CDR3 DNA: TGTGCCAGCAGCTTAAACAGAATGAACACTGAAGCTTTCTTT; D gene: NA; clone size: once; V gene: TRBV7-6; J gene: TRBJ1-1
CDR3 protein: CAIKGGDRAYEQYF; CDR3 DNA: TGTGCCATCAAAGGGGGCGACAGGGCCTACGAGCAGTACTTC; D gene: TRBD1; clone size: NA; V gene: TRBV10-3; J gene: TRBJ2-7
CDR3 protein: CASSPWVGTGTGTDTQYF; CDR3 DNA: TGTGCCAGCAGCCCTTGGGTGGGGACAGGGACGGGCACAGATACGCAGTATTTT; D gene: TRBD1; clone size: few; V gene: TRBV7-8; J gene: TRBJ2-3